One sample yielded the 24 T cell receptor beta chains listed below, sequenced in a study of cytomegalovirus exposure and HLA in healthy donors. Primers: 60 Vbeta forward and 13 Jbeta reverse. Only in-frame clones appear in the TCRdb table, and some are missing; sequencing was by immunoSEQ multiplex PCR. Of around 140,000 clones detected, 78% appear once; the ten largest clones hold around 1.5%. Material for sequencing was PBMCs. The receptor source for this set is a woman under 30 in good health and CMV-seronegative.

V is TRBV28 and J is TRBJ2-7; 13 positions match TRBD2. Trimming cost V 5 bases and J 0 bases; bases outside gene matches: 1. CDR1 is MDHEN, CDR2 SYDVKM, per germline. This CDR3 is built from 15 residues. The CDR3 loop is CASSGTSGNSYEQYF. DNA for the CDR3: TGTGCCAGCAGTGGGACTAGCGGGAACTCCTACGAGCAGTACTTC.

V is TRBV30 and J is TRBJ1-3; tentative D call: TRBD1 (5 bases). This CDR3 spans 16 amino acids. V dropped 0 bases and J dropped 4 bases, with 16 bases sitting between them. Germline CDR1 is GTSNPN and CDR2 is SVGIG (reference sequence). The CDR3 sequence: CAWSVQPPGRGNTIYF. CDR3 nucleotides: TGTGCCTGGAGTGTACAACCCCCAGGGCGCGGAAACACCATATATTTT.

The chain links TRBV7-2 to TRBJ2-5; TRBD2 aligns across 9 bases. Looked up from germline, CDR1 is SGHTA and CDR2 is FQGNSA. The CDR3 length is 15 residues. After removal of 3 bases from V and 0 bases from J, the junction contained 2 bases not matched to a gene. The CDR3: CASSFSGGYQETQYF. The CDR3 nucleotides read TGTGCCAGCAGCTTTAGCGGGGGTTACCAAGAGACCCAGTACTTC.

This clone was seen once. J is TRBJ1-3 and V is TRBV5-1; D is perhaps TRBD1 (6 bases). The V gene lost 0 bases and the J gene lost 1 base, with 11 bases spanning the gap. The CDR3 has 16 amino acids. The germline gives CDR1 SGHRS, CDR2 YFSETQ. The CDR3 sequence is CASSLDVQGSGNTIYF. CDR3 in DNA: TGCGCCAGCAGCTTGGACGTACAGGGTTCTGGAAACACCATATATTTT.

As regards this clone: The sample has other DNA sequences that encode this CDR3 too. This chain uses TRBV5-1 with TRBJ1-1, with no clear D. CDR1 SGHRS and CDR2 YFSETQ come from the germline V gene. Trimming took off 0 bases at V and 1 base at J, with 4 bases between the two ends. This CDR3 has 13 residues. CDR3 sequence reads: CASSLGRNTEAFF. The CDR3 coding sequence is TGCGCCAGCAGCTTGGGCAGGAACACTGAAGCTTTCTTT.

The chain uses TRBV7-6 and TRBJ1-4, with 7 bases identical to TRBD1. This CDR3 comprises 15 residues. Germline trimming cut 0 bases from V and 7 bases from J; bases unmatched to any gene: 5. The V gene's germline CDR1 is SGHVS and CDR2 FNYEAQ. The CDR3 region is CASSLAPGGSEKLFF. The CDR3 bases are TGTGCCAGCAGCTTAGCGCCAGGGGGGTCTGAAAAACTGTTTTTT. The whole variable domain, remainder taken from reference TRBV7-6 and TRBJ1-4, is GAGVSQSPRYKVTKRGQDVALRCDPISGHVSLYWYRQALGQGPEFLTYFNYEAQQDKSGLPNDRFSAERPEGSISTLTIQRTEQRDSAMYRCASSLAPGGSEKLFFGSGTQLSVL.

The chain joins TRBV4-1 to TRBJ2-7; 7 bases line up with TRBD2. Germline V gene sequence: CDR1 MGHRA, CDR2 YSYEKL. After removal of 1 base from V and 3 bases from J, the junction contained 6 bases not matched to a gene. The CDR3 has 15 residues. The CDR3 loop reads CASSQAGRNGYEQYF. The DNA of the CDR3 is TGCGCCAGCAGCCAAGCCGGGAGGAATGGCTACGAGCAGTACTTC.

Only a few counts were recorded for this clone. The V call is TRBV7-6, the J call TRBJ2-1; 9 nucleotides agree with TRBD2. Germline assignment: CDR1 SGHVS and CDR2 FNYEAQ. The V and J ends lost 0 bases and 2 bases, in that order; junction bases with no gene match: 5. This CDR3 comprises 17 residues. In DNA, the CDR3 is TGTGCCAGCAGCTTAGCTCTACTAGCGGGCACCTACAATGAGCAGTTCTTC. Amino acids: CASSLALLAGTYNEQFF.

The rearrangement uses TRBV30 and TRBJ1-2; possibly TRBD1 for D (6 bases). Per germline, CDR1 GTSNPN and CDR2 SVGIG (reference sequence). The CDR3 length is 13 residues. The germline V and J ends were trimmed by 4 bases and 1 base, with 10 bases remaining between them. The CDR3 here is CAWNQGINYGYTF. The CDR3 DNA follows: TGTGCCTGGAACCAGGGGATTAACTATGGCTACACCTTC.

The chain recombines TRBV2 with TRBJ2-5, with TRBD1 matching over 7 bases. Looked up from germline, CDR1 is SNHLY and CDR2 is FYNNEI. This CDR3 spans 13 amino acids. V lost 7 bases and J lost 8; bases outside the gene matches: 10. The CDR3: CASKGTAPGTQYF. As DNA, the CDR3 is TGTGCCAGCAAAGGGACAGCTCCGGGAACCCAGTACTTC.

The chain has TRBV5-6 and TRBJ2-7; D ambiguous. Between the trimmed V and J ends, which lost 3 bases and 4 bases, there was a span of 11 bases. The CDR3 sequence is 13 residues long. The germline V gene has CDR1 SGHDT and CDR2 YYEEEE. The CDR3 coding sequence is TGTGCCAGCAGCTCAGGCGATCGATACGAGCAGTACTTC. It yields the protein CASSSGDRYEQYF.

The rearrangement joins TRBV7-9 to TRBJ2-5; TRBD1 is a possible D gene (6 bases). V was cut by 1 base and J by 1 base, with 10 bases left in between. The germline CDR1 and CDR2 sequences are SEHNR and FQNEAQ (reference sequence). The CDR3 runs to 15 residues. The CDR3 loop is CASSLVPDSQETQYF. DNA of the CDR3: TGTGCCAGCAGCTTAGTTCCGGACAGCCAAGAGACCCAGTACTTC.

This clone was found a few times. This sequence joins TRBV6-1 and TRBJ1-4; unclear D gene. Deletions cut 2 bases from V and 1 base from J, with 8 bases between. CDR1 is MNHNS, CDR2 SASEGT, per germline. The CDR3 has 15 amino acids. The DNA for the CDR3 is TGTGCCAGCAGTGAATTGTCAGGAACTAATGAAAAACTGTTTTTT. Its translation: CASSELSGTNEKLFF.

The rearrangement uses TRBV19 and TRBJ1-4, with 10 bases identical to TRBD1. This CDR3 is built from 18 residues. After removal of 7 bases from V and 8 bases from J, the junction contained 19 bases not matched to a gene. CDR1 and CDR2 (germline): LNHDA, SQIVND (reference sequence). CDR3: CASTRDRGEGLESEKLFF. The DNA of the CDR3 is TGTGCCAGTACCAGGGACAGGGGAGAGGGTTTGGAGAGCGAAAAACTGTTTTTT. The whole variable domain, filled in from reference TRBV19 and TRBJ1-4, reads DGGITQSPKYLFRKEGQNVTLSCEQNLNHDAMYWYRQDPGQGLRLIYYSQIVNDFQKGDIAEGYSVSREKKESFPLTVTSAQKNPTAFYLCASTRDRGEGLESEKLFFGSGTQLSVL.

Turning to this clone: This specimen includes other DNA sequences encoding the same CDR3. The V and J genes are TRBV11-2 and TRBJ2-7; D not resolved. There are 13 residues in the CDR3. V was shortened by 2 bases and J by 2 bases, with 7 bases between the two germline ends. The V gene's germline CDR1 is SGHAT and CDR2 FQNNGV. The CDR3 nucleotides read TGTGCCAGCAGCTTATTACAGACCTACGAGCAGTACTTC. It codes for CASSLLQTYEQYF.

This chain links TRBV5-5 with TRBJ1-5; weak D call: TRBD1 (6 bases). Germline CDR1 reads SGHKS; CDR2 reads YYEKEE (reference sequence). V was cut by 4 bases and J by 5 bases, with 16 bases left in between. CDR3 length: 15 amino acids. This CDR3 reads CASSPITGPHQPQHF. CDR3 sequence (DNA): TGTGCCAGCAGCCCGATAACAGGGCCCCATCAGCCCCAGCATTTT.

Only a few counts were recorded for this clone. The V call is TRBV7-9, the J call TRBJ2-7, with D uncertain. Looked up from germline, CDR1 is SEHNR and CDR2 is FQNEAQ (reference sequence). The V end lost 0 bases, the J end lost 2 bases, and 11 bases lay between the germline ends. The CDR3 extends over 15 amino acids. In nucleotides, the CDR3 is TGTGCCAGCAGCTTAGCGCAAACTTCTACCTACGAGCAGTACTTC. Its translation is CASSLAQTSTYEQYF.

This clone showed up just a few times. V gene TRBV7-8 combines with J gene TRBJ2-7; TRBD2 agrees at 8 bases. Per germline, CDR1 SGHVS and CDR2 FQNEAQ. The length of the CDR3 is 17 residues. Germline trimming cut 0 bases from V and 2 bases from J; bases unmatched to any gene: 9. CDR3 amino acids: CASSLASGGVTPYEQYF. CDR3 bases: TGTGCCAGCAGCTTAGCCAGCGGGGGCGTCACCCCCTACGAGCAGTACTTC.

This chain uses TRBV28 with TRBJ1-3; 8 positions match TRBD1. The germline V gene has CDR1 MDHEN and CDR2 SYDVKM. This CDR3 is built from 14 residues. Trimming took 2 bases from V and 8 from J; bases not matched to a gene: 5. Here the CDR3 DNA reads TGTGCCAGCAGTTTAGGACAGGGTGCAGACACCATATATTTT. Translation: CASSLGQGADTIYF.

The chain links TRBV11-2 to TRBJ1-1; no reliable D call. Deletions cut 0 bases from V and 8 bases from J, with 10 bases between. Germline V gene data show CDR1 as SGHAT and CDR2 as FQNNGV. This CDR3 comprises 13 residues. The CDR3: CASSLEVSEEAFF. The CDR3 DNA reads TGTGCCAGCAGCTTAGAGGTGTCAGAAGAAGCTTTCTTT. Supplemented by reference TRBV11-2 and TRBJ1-1, the full variable domain reads EAGVAQSPRYKIIEKRQSVAFWCNPISGHATLYWYQQILGQGPKLLIQFQNNGVVDDSQLPKDRFSAERLKGVDSTLKIQPAKLEDSAVYLCASSLEVSEEAFFGQGTRLTVV.

The gene calls are TRBV4-2 and TRBJ2-2, with D perhaps TRBD1 (6 bases). The CDR3 is 14 residues long. Trimming cost V 1 base and J 7 bases, with 10 bases left between them. The V gene's germline CDR1 is LGHNA and CDR2 YNFKEQ. The CDR3 region has the DNA TGTGCCAGCAGCCAAGTACGGACAGACGGGGAGCTGTTTTTT. It codes for CASSQVRTDGELFF.

Only a few counts were recorded for this clone. The chain is built from TRBV4-1 and TRBJ2-7; 11 nucleotides align to TRBD1. The CDR3 runs to 17 residues. J lost 3 bases, V lost 4 bases, and 11 bases had no gene match. Germline-derived CDR1 and CDR2 are MGHRA and YSYEKL. CDR3 amino acids: CASSPQARDRGFYEQYF. The CDR3 region has the DNA TGCGCCAGCAGCCCCCAGGCCCGGGACAGGGGGTTCTACGAGCAGTACTTC.

The sample holds a few counts of this clone. The V and J genes are TRBV6-1 and TRBJ2-3; D is perhaps TRBD1 (6 bases). Trimming shortened V by 3 bases and J by 4 bases, and 11 bases separated the two germline ends. Germline-derived CDR1 and CDR2 are MNHNS and SASEGT. The CDR3 totals 14 residues. The CDR3 sequence is CASSDRQVPDTQYF. The CDR3 DNA reads as TGTGCCAGCAGTGACCGACAGGTCCCAGATACGCAGTATTTT.

This sequence joins TRBV27 and TRBJ1-2; D call uncertain. The CDR3 is 15 residues long. In germline, CDR1 is MNHEY, CDR2 SMNVEV (reference sequence). The germline V and J ends were trimmed by 5 bases and 4 bases, with 17 bases remaining between them. This CDR3 is CASSLGSSPLYGYTF. In DNA, the CDR3 is TGTGCCAGCAGTCTAGGTAGCAGTCCACTCTATGGCTACACCTTC.